This TCR beta chain is from a study of metastatic and nonmetastatic thyroid tumors. TCRdb re-processed the PCR reads through MiXCR. This sample has 45,000 to 50,000 clones; around 25% occur once, and the top ten carry over 3%. The germline V gene encodes CDR1 SGDLS and CDR2 YYNGEE. The CDR3 is made up of 14 amino acids. V dropped 0 bases and J dropped 2 bases, with 8 bases sitting between them. In this sample, this clone turned up many times. Among the patients, none had received any treatment before thyroid surgery. This clonotype was sampled from a male donor with papillary thyroid cancer or a benign thyroid nodule (not recorded which). Some clones in this sample may be carry-over from other donors' samples. The J gene is TRBJ2-5, the V gene TRBV9, with D unresolved. The sequenced sample was blood. Written as DNA, the CDR3 is TGTGCCAGCAGCGTAGTGCCAGAGCAAGAGACCCAGTACTTC. Amino acids: CASSVVPEQETQYF.